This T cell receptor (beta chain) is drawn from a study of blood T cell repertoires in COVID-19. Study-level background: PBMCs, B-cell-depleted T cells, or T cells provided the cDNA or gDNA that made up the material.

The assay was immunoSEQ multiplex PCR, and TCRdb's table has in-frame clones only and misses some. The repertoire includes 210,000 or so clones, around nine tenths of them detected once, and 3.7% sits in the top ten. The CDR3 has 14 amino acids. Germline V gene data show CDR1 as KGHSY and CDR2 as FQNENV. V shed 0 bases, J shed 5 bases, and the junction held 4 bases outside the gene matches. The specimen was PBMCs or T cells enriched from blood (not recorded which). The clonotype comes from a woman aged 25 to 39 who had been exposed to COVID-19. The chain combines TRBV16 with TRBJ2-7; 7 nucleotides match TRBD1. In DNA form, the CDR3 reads TGTGCCAGCAGCCAATCTCGACAGGGCCACGAGCAGTACTTC. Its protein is CASSQSRQGHEQYF.